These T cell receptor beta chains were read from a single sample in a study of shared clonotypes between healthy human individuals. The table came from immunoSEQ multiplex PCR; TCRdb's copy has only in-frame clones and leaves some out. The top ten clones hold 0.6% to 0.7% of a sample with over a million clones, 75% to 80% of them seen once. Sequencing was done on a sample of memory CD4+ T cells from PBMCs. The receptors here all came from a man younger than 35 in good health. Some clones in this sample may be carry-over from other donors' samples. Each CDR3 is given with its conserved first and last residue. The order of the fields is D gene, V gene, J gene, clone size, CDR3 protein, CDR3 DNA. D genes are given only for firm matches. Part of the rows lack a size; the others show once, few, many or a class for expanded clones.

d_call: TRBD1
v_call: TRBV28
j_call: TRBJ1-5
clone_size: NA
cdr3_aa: CASSLVRGGGQALVQPQHF
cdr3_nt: TGTGCCAGCAGTTTGGTAAGGGGCGGCGGACAGGCTTTAGTTCAGCCCCAGCATTTT

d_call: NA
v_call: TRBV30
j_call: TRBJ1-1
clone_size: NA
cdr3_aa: CAWRLNRDTEAFF
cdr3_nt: TGTGCCTGGAGACTAAACAGGGATACTGAAGCTTTCTTT

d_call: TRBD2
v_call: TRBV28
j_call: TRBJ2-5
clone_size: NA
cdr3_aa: CASTPGGETQYF
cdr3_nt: TGTGCCAGCACGCCCGGGGGGGAGACCCAGTACTTC

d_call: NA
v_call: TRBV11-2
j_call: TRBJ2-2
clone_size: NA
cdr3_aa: CASSLVATGTGELFF
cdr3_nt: TGTGCCAGCAGCTTAGTAGCGACCGGGACCGGGGAGCTGTTTTTT

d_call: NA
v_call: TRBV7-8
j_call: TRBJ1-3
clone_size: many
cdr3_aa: CASSPLGAGNTIYF
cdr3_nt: TGTGCCAGCAGCCCACTGGGGGCTGGAAACACCATATATTTT

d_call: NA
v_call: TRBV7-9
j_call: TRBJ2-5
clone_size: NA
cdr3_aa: CASSLSRGGETQYF
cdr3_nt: TGTGCCAGCAGCTTGTCCAGGGGCGGTGAGACCCAGTACTTC

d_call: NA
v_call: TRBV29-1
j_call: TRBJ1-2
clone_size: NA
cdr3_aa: CSVPGPYGYTF
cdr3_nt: TGCAGCGTTCCCGGGCCCTATGGCTACACCTTC

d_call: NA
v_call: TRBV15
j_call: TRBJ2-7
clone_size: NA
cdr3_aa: CATSRGGLGEQYF
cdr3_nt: TGTGCCACCAGCAGGGGGGGACTCGGCGAGCAGTACTTC

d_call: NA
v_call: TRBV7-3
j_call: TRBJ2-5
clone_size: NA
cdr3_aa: CASSLQGGYQETQYF
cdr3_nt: TGTGCCAGCAGCTTACAGGGGGGTTACCAAGAGACCCAGTACTTC

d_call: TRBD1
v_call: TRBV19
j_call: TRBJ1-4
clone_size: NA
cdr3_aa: CASSMGRGRATNEKLFF
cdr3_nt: TGTGCCAGTAGTATGGGCAGGGGGAGAGCAACTAATGAAAAACTGTTTTTT

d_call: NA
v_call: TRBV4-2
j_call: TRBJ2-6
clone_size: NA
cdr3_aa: CASSQDGHRDGIGANVLTF
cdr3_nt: TGTGCCAGCAGCCAAGATGGTCACAGGGATGGAATTGGGGCCAACGTCCTGACTTTC